Detailed here is one T cell receptor (beta chain). Clones were sequenced by immunoSEQ multiplex PCR, and TCRdb holds only the in-frame ones, with some missing. The repertoire holds hundreds of thousands of clones, with around 87% as singletons. The data were taken from a study of blood T cell repertoires in COVID-19. The CDR3 consists of 15 residues. V lost 5 bases to trimming and J lost 2 bases, with 16 bases between them. Germline V CDR1 and CDR2: SGHNT, YYREEE (reference sequence). This TCR was recovered from a man aged 55 to 70 who had recovered from COVID-19. Sequences were obtained from peripheral blood. The chain links TRBV5-4 to TRBJ2-5; perhaps TRBD2 as D (5 bases). The CDR3 sequence is CASRPKAAGQETQYF. Written as DNA, the CDR3 is TGTGCCAGCAGGCCCAAGGCGGCGGGTCAAGAGACCCAGTACTTC.